This TCR beta chain originates from a study of control samples from healthy donors and cancer patients. The protocol was immunoSEQ multiplex PCR, while the TCRdb copy is restricted to in-frame clones and leaves out a portion. The sample records roughly 40,000 clones, 90% to 95% being singletons. The CDR3 is 14 residues long. Trimming took 5 bases from V and 7 from J, leaving 17 bases between them. Germline lookup yields CDR1 SGHTA and CDR2 FQGNSA. Sequencing was carried out using blood. The TCR originated in a woman between 45 and 60 years old in good health. The chain recombines TRBV7-2 with TRBJ1-1, with D perhaps matching TRBD1 (5 bases). Here the CDR3 reads CASSPDRLRLEAFF. DNA for the CDR3: TGTGCCAGCAGCCCCGACAGACTCCGGCTTGAAGCTTTCTTT.